Listed here are 21 T cell receptor beta chains from one sample, sequenced in a study of T cells in localized non-small cell lung cancer. Generated by immunoSEQ multiplex PCR, the TCRdb table keeps only in-frame clones and is missing some. The sample contains some 8,200 clones, roughly 59% of which appear only once. The sequences come from lymph node tissue, collected before any cancer treatment. The receptors stem from a male donor aged 60 or over with stage I squamous cell lung carcinoma.

The V and J genes are TRBV11-3 and TRBJ2-2; the D gene is possibly TRBD1 (5 bases). V was trimmed by 3 bases and J by 6 bases, leaving 23 bases between them. CDR3 size: 18 residues. Germline V gives CDR1 SGHNT, CDR2 YENEEA. The CDR3 protein is CASSLEVVGAEAAGELFF. The DNA for the CDR3 is TGTGCCAGCAGCTTGGAAGTCGTAGGGGCCGAGGCGGCCGGGGAGCTGTTTTTT.

The V call is TRBV6-8, the J call TRBJ1-1; D is unresolved. The CDR3 has 13 residues. V lost 5 bases to trimming and J lost 11 bases, with 18 bases between them. Germline CDR1 is MNHGY and CDR2 is SAAAGT. The CDR3 protein is CASSKAGDRRAFF. CDR3 nucleotide sequence: TGTGCCAGCAGTAAAGCGGGAGATCGGAGGGCTTTCTTT.

This clone was seen only a few times. The V gene is TRBV11-3, the J gene TRBJ1-2; D may be TRBD1 (5 bases). Germline V CDR1 and CDR2: SGHNT, YENEEA. The CDR3 is made up of 15 amino acids. The V end was cut by 5 bases, the J end by 8 bases, with 21 bases between. Here the CDR3 reads CASSPQGGAVGGYTF. The DNA of the CDR3 is TGTGCCAGCAGCCCCCAAGGAGGGGCCGTGGGCGGCTACACCTTC.

This clone came up a few times. The gene calls are TRBV11-3 and TRBJ2-1, with a tentative D call TRBD1 (5 bases). Germline V gene data show CDR1 as SGHNT and CDR2 as YENEEA. V lost 5 bases, J lost 0 bases, and 14 bases lay in between. There are 16 residues in the CDR3. CDR3 amino acids: CASSQTALSSYNEQFF. As DNA, the CDR3 is TGTGCCAGCAGCCAGACAGCGTTAAGCTCCTACAATGAGCAGTTCTTC.

This chain uses TRBV28 with TRBJ2-1; 7 nucleotides align to TRBD1. The junction had 7 bases not matched to a gene; V was cut back by 5 bases and J by 3 bases. The CDR3 loop spans 15 amino acids. Germline V gene lookup returns CDR1 MDHEN and CDR2 SYDVKM. This CDR3 reads CASSPPDRDYNEQFF. CDR3 DNA sequence: TGTGCCAGCAGTCCGCCCGACAGGGACTACAATGAGCAGTTCTTC. The full variable domain, with the rest looked up from reference TRBV28 and TRBJ2-1, is DVKVTQSSRYLVKRTGEKVFLECVQDMDHENMFWYRQDPGLGLRLIYFSYDVKMKEKGDIPEGYSVSREKKERFSLILESASTNQTSMYLCASSPPDRDYNEQFFGPGTRLTVL.

This rearrangement joins TRBV29-1 to TRBJ2-7; D is perhaps TRBD1 or TRBD2 (5 bases each). Germline CDR1 reads SQVTM; CDR2 reads ANQGSEA. CDR3 length: 12 amino acids. V was cut by 7 bases and J by 4 bases, with 14 bases left in between. For the CDR3, the DNA is TGCAGCGCCGGGACGGGCGGTTACGAGCAGTACTTC. Translated, it gives CSAGTGGYEQYF.

V usage is TRBV11-3 and J usage is TRBJ1-5, with TRBD1 identical over 7 bases. The CDR3 runs to 14 residues. V gave up 5 bases and J gave up 1 base; unmatched junction bases: 2. From germline, CDR1 is SGHNT and CDR2 YENEEA. The CDR3 reads CASSPGGSNQPQHF. In DNA form, the CDR3 reads TGTGCCAGCAGCCCAGGGGGAAGCAATCAGCCCCAGCATTTT.

This clone occurred once. The chain is built from TRBV2 and TRBJ2-3; D call uncertain. Germline CDR1 is SNHLY and CDR2 is FYNNEI. The CDR3 consists of 15 residues. Trimming removed 0 bases from V and 3 bases from J, with 10 bases in between. The CDR3 loop is CASSEAGLGTDTQYF. The CDR3 region has the DNA TGTGCCAGCAGTGAAGCCGGCCTAGGAACAGATACGCAGTATTTT.

V usage is TRBV5-1 and J usage is TRBJ1-2; weak D call: TRBD1 (5 bases). V lost 0 bases and J lost 4, with 10 bases in between. The CDR3 totals 14 residues. Per germline, CDR1 SGHRS and CDR2 YFSETQ. CDR3 DNA: TGCGCCAGCAGCTTGGGCGGAAGGGGCTATGGCTACACCTTC. Translating it yields CASSLGGRGYGYTF.

This rearrangement joins TRBV18 to TRBJ2-2; D may be TRBD2 (5 bases). The V gene's germline CDR1 is KGHSH and CDR2 LQKENI. The V and J ends lost 1 base and 6 bases respectively, with 9 bases between them. The CDR3 consists of 14 residues. The CDR3 reads CASSPREGSGELFF. CDR3 sequence (DNA): TGTGCCAGCTCACCACGCGAGGGCTCCGGGGAGCTGTTTTTT.

This clone was counted between two and nine times. The chain is built from TRBV6-8 and TRBJ2-2, with D unresolved. The CDR3 is 14 amino acids. Between the trimmed V and J ends, which lost 6 bases and 0 bases, there was a span of 8 bases. Germline loops: CDR1 MNHGY, CDR2 SAAAGT. CDR3 nucleotides: TGTGCCAGCAGAAGAAAGACGAACACCGGGGAGCTGTTTTTT. It is translated as CASRRKTNTGELFF.

The J gene is TRBJ2-6, the V gene TRBV6-8; D is undetermined. The CDR3 sequence is 14 residues long. CDR1 is MNHGY and CDR2 is SAAAGT in the germline V gene. V was shortened by 0 bases and J by 6 bases, with 6 bases between the two germline ends. The CDR3 nucleotides read TGTGCCAGCAGTTACTCACCGGAGGCCAACGTCCTGACTTTC. It yields the protein CASSYSPEANVLTF.

This clone appeared a few times. The chain employs TRBV6-8 and TRBJ2-3; D remains unclear. Germline CDR1 is MNHGY and CDR2 is SAAAGT. This CDR3 has 12 residues. V dropped 5 bases and J dropped 3 bases, with 6 bases sitting between them. Written as DNA, the CDR3 is TGTGCCAGCAGTCCTCAAACAGATACGCAGTATTTT. This encodes CASSPQTDTQYF.

This chain links TRBV7-7 with TRBJ2-1; 7 positions match TRBD2. The CDR3 sequence is 15 residues long. Germline V gives CDR1 SSHAT, CDR2 FNYEAQ (reference sequence). J gave up 10 bases and V 4 bases, and 13 bases lay outside the gene matches. Here the CDR3 reads CASSSNSAGVGEQFF. CDR3 DNA: TGTGCCAGCAGCTCAAATTCGGCGGGAGTTGGCGAGCAGTTCTTC.

The rearrangement uses TRBV10-2 and TRBJ1-5; TRBD1 matches 10 bases. There are 13 residues in the CDR3. CDR1 and CDR2 from the germline V gene are WSHSY and SAAADI. J lost 5 bases, V lost 6 bases, and 1 base had no gene match. The CDR3 loop reads CASRDRGDQPQHF. In DNA form, the CDR3 reads TGCGCCAGCAGGGACAGGGGGGATCAGCCCCAGCATTTT.

The V and J genes are TRBV14 and TRBJ2-1; TRBD2 matches at 11 bases. This CDR3 contains 16 residues. Germline V lookup: CDR1 SGHDN, CDR2 FVKESK. J was trimmed by 4 bases and V by 4 bases; bases with no gene match: 6. CDR3 sequence reads: CASSPLAGGPYNEQFF. DNA of the CDR3: TGTGCCAGCAGCCCCTTAGCGGGAGGGCCTTACAATGAGCAGTTCTTC.

The genes are TRBV30 and TRBJ2-3; 10 bases map to TRBD1. The germline V gene has CDR1 GTSNPN and CDR2 SVGIG (reference sequence). The trim removed 5 bases at V and 7 bases at J, leaving 12 bases unmatched. The CDR3 consists of 15 residues. In DNA form, the CDR3 reads TGTGCCTGGGCGACAGGGGGGACAGGGGAGAATACGCAGTATTTT. Protein: CAWATGGTGENTQYF.

V and J are TRBV5-1 and TRBJ1-3; D uncertain. Germline CDR1 reads SGHRS; CDR2 reads YFSETQ. V dropped 4 bases and J dropped 0 bases, with 17 bases sitting between them. The CDR3 sequence is 17 residues long. CDR3 nucleotides: TGCGCCAGCAGCGTGGAGGGCACGGTGAGCTCTGGAAACACCATATATTTT. Protein: CASSVEGTVSSGNTIYF.

This clone was counted once. This rearrangement joins TRBV15 to TRBJ2-7; D possibly matches TRBD1 or TRBD2 (5 bases each). Per germline, CDR1 LNHNV and CDR2 YYDKDF (reference sequence). V shed 5 bases and J shed 0 bases, with 14 bases lying between them. The CDR3 spans 15 residues. The CDR3 DNA sequence: TGTGCCACCAGCCCCACCGGGACGACCTCCTACGAGCAGTACTTC. Protein product: CATSPTGTTSYEQYF.

V usage is TRBV14 and J usage is TRBJ1-2; D gene ambiguous. Deletions cut 0 bases from V and 7 bases from J, with 12 bases between. The CDR3 spans 14 residues. Germline-derived CDR1 and CDR2 are SGHDN and FVKESK. CDR3 bases: TGTGCCAGCAGCCAAGACAGGTTCCACTCTGGCTACACCTTC. This gives the protein CASSQDRFHSGYTF.

The chain combines TRBV18 with TRBJ1-4, with D maybe TRBD1 (6 bases). Per the germline V gene, CDR1 is KGHSH and CDR2 is LQKENI. There are 12 residues in the CDR3. The V gene lost 9 bases and the J gene lost 4 bases, with 9 bases spanning the gap. The CDR3 region is CASRTVNEKLFF. In DNA form, the CDR3 reads TGTGCCAGTAGGACAGTTAATGAAAAACTGTTTTTT.